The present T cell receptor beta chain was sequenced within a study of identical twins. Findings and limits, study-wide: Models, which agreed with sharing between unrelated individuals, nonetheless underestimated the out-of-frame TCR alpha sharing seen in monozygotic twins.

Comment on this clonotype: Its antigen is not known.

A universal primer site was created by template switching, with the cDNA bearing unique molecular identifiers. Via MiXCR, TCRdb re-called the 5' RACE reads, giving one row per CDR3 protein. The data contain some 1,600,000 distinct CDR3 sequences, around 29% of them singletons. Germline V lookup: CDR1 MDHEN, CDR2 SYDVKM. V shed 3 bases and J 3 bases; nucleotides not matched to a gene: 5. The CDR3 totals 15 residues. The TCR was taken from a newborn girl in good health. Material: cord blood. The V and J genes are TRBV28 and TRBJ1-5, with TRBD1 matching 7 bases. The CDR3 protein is CASSFDRVPNQPQHF. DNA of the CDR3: TGTGCCAGCAGTTTCGACAGGGTACCCAATCAGCCCCAGCATTTT.